This T cell receptor beta chain is from a study of T cells in Graves' hyperthyroidism and ophthalmopathy. Study results and limitations: Within blood appeared most thyroid clonotypes that had expanded above 0.001.

The germline gives CDR1 SGHTA, CDR2 FQGNSA. There are 14 residues in the CDR3. V shed 1 base and J 4 bases; nucleotides not matched to a gene: 2. Reasons for excluding patients were uncontrolled infection, other autoimmune disease, pregnancy or lactation. Clinical symptoms, serum thyroxine and TRAb, thyroid ultrasound and orbital computed tomography together formed the diagnostic basis. This clonotype was detected many times. As yet, its antigen is unknown. Amplification of TCR beta CDR3 regions used RNA as the template. HTBI primers were the set used in a first-round RT-PCR of the TCR CDR3. One entry per CDR3 protein, called by TCRdb with MiXCR from the multiplex PCR reads. The sample has about 560,000 distinct CDR3 sequences; roughly a sixth are singletons.

The chain recombines TRBV7-2 with TRBJ2-3; TRBD2 aligns across 7 bases. The clonotype was recovered from a woman aged 18-29 years with Graves' hyperthyroidism. Material: blood. The CDR3 loop reads CASSLGGGSDTQYF. CDR3 bases: TGTGCCAGCAGCTTAGGGGGGGGTTCAGATACGCAGTATTTT. The whole variable domain, filled in from reference TRBV7-2 and TRBJ2-3, reads GAGVSQSPSNKVTEKGKDVELRCDPISGHTALYWYRQSLGQGLEFLIYFQGNSAPDKSGLPSDRFSAERTGGSVSTLTIQRTQQEDSAVYLCASSLGGGSDTQYFGPGTRLTVL.